This TCR beta chain is drawn from a study of cytomegalovirus exposure and HLA in healthy donors. Study as a whole: From donors who were HLA-typed, an early data release held approximately 80 million unique TCRs. The Caucasian-associated ancestry cluster contained 81% of the 398 genotyped donors.

Concerning this clone itself: Its antigen is undetermined.

Findings of the study overall: There were a few CMV-associated chains whose specificity for CMV antigens was confirmed in vitro. In a later analysis, donors in an Asian-associated ancestry cluster reportedly had fewer N-insertions in productive TCRs than the cohort mean.

The study ran its PCR with 60 Vbeta and 13 Jbeta primers. Sequenced by immunoSEQ multiplex PCR; TCRdb stores in-frame clones only, minus some. This table holds some 140,000 clones, roughly 80% found once. The CDR3 loop spans 14 amino acids. Per germline, CDR1 LNHDA and CDR2 SQIVND (reference sequence). V was pared by 5 bases and J by 3 bases, with 11 bases between. The sample consisted of PBMCs. This TCR was sampled from a man aged 25-45 years in good health and CMV-seronegative. V is TRBV19 and J is TRBJ2-1, with D tentatively TRBD1 (6 bases). This CDR3 is CASSWTEGYNEQFF. CDR3 DNA sequence: TGTGCCAGTAGTTGGACAGAAGGCTACAATGAGCAGTTCTTC.